The 11 T cell receptor beta chains presented below share a single source sample, sequenced in a study of a mutant IDH1 vaccine in newly diagnosed glioma. The time point denotes: week 35, safety follow-up. One vaccine dose held 300 ug of mutant IDH1 20-mer peptide and came with topical imiquimod. Assay: immunoSEQ multiplex PCR; the TCRdb copy retains only in-frame clones and omits some. This table has 45,000 to 55,000 clones, 76% appearing once. No antigen has been assigned to these receptors. This specimen consisted of PBMCs, obtained from a glioma patient whose treatment included an IDH1 peptide vaccine. These receptors originate from a middle-aged man with glioma.

This clone appeared a few times. The chain links TRBV10-2 to TRBJ2-5, with a weak D call TRBD1 (6 bases). V was pared by 7 bases and J by 5 bases, with 17 bases between. The CDR3 is 14 residues long. Germline V gene data show CDR1 as WSHSY and CDR2 as SAAADI. CDR3 residues: CASKQSRGWETQYF. DNA for the CDR3: TGCGCCAGCAAACAAAGCAGGGGCTGGGAGACCCAGTACTTC.

This clone was seen only a few times. The chain recombines TRBV10-1 with TRBJ2-2, with 8 bases lining up with TRBD2. From germline, CDR1 is WNHNN and CDR2 SYGVQD (reference sequence). With 4 bases clipped from V and 5 bases from J, the junction kept 6 bases outside the gene matches. The length of the CDR3 is 15 residues. The CDR3 DNA reads as TGCGCCAGCAGTGCACGGGAGGGTCGGACCGGGGAGCTGTTTTTT. Amino acids: CASSAREGRTGELFF.

The chain uses TRBV5-6 and TRBJ1-3, with 9 bases aligning to TRBD1. The V segment lost 6 bases and the J segment 2 bases; nucleotides outside the gene matches: 6. The CDR3 is 15 amino acids. Looked up from germline, CDR1 is SGHDT and CDR2 is YYEEEE. The CDR3 region is CASTRDRGAGNTIYF. The CDR3 DNA follows: TGTGCCAGCACCAGAGACAGGGGGGCTGGAAACACCATATATTTT. Based on the CDR3 plus reference TRBV5-6 and TRBJ1-3, the full variable domain is DAGVTQSPTHLIKTRGQQVTLRCSPKSGHDTVSWYQQALGQGPQFIFQYYEEEERQRGNFPDRFSGHQFPNYSSELNVNALLLGDSALYLCASTRDRGAGNTIYFGEGSWLTVV.

The rearrangement links TRBV7-9 to TRBJ1-2, with a possible D match to TRBD1 (5 bases). V dropped 6 bases and J dropped 7 bases, with 21 bases sitting between them. This CDR3 has 15 amino acids. Germline assignment: CDR1 SEHNR and CDR2 FQNEAQ (reference sequence). This CDR3 is CASRPFVGDAGGYTF. The CDR3 DNA sequence: TGTGCCAGCAGGCCCTTCGTGGGGGATGCGGGTGGCTACACCTTC.

The V and J genes are TRBV5-6 and TRBJ2-1, with a weak D call TRBD2 (7 bases). The ends were cut back, 0 bases at V and 2 bases at J, with 12 bases in the middle. The CDR3 spans 16 residues. Germline V CDR1 and CDR2: SGHDT, YYEEEE. In nucleotides, the CDR3 is TGTGCCAGCAGCTTGGCGGGCGGGGGCCCCTACAATGAGCAGTTCTTC. Translated: CASSLAGGGPYNEQFF.

V gene TRBV28 combines with J gene TRBJ2-5; possibly TRBD2 for D (5 bases). The CDR3 has 15 residues. V was pared by 7 bases and J by 2 bases, with 17 bases between. Germline-derived CDR1 and CDR2 are MDHEN and SYDVKM. CDR3 sequence: CASNRPSGIQETQYF. The CDR3 bases are TGTGCCAGCAATCGCCCAAGCGGCATACAAGAGACCCAGTACTTC.

This chain connects TRBV13 to TRBJ2-2, with 8 nucleotides matching TRBD2. Germline CDR1 and CDR2: PRHDT and FYEKMQ (reference sequence). J lost 4 bases, V lost 8 bases, and 6 bases had no gene match. The CDR3 has 14 residues. DNA for the CDR3: TGTGCCAGCCGATCTAGCGGGTTCACCGGGGAGCTGTTTTTT. Residues: CASRSSGFTGELFF.

This clone was detected only once. The chain links TRBV5-4 to TRBJ2-1; 7 bases are a match to TRBD1. The V gene end was trimmed by 7 bases and the J gene end by 2 bases; junction bases not matched to a gene: 6. Germline lookup yields CDR1 SGHNT and CDR2 YYREEE (reference sequence). CDR3 size: 14 residues. The CDR3 spells CASSEQGPYNEQFF. The CDR3 DNA reads TGTGCCAGCTCAGAACAGGGGCCCTACAATGAGCAGTTCTTC.

The chain links TRBV19 to TRBJ2-3, with TRBD1 matching over 8 bases. CDR1 LNHDA and CDR2 SQIVND come from the germline V gene (reference sequence). The length of the CDR3 is 14 residues. Trimming at V came to 7 bases and at J to 2 bases, leaving 5 bases not matched to a gene. CDR3 nucleotides: TGTGCCAGTAAGGGGACAGGCGACACAGATACGCAGTATTTT. Translated: CASKGTGDTDTQYF.

The chain carries TRBV5-1 and TRBJ2-2, with D perhaps TRBD2 (6 bases). The CDR3 spans 15 residues. Trimming stripped 7 bases from V and 7 bases from J, with 20 bases between. The germline CDR1 and CDR2 sequences are SGHRS and YFSETQ. The CDR3 region has the DNA TGCGCCAGCTCAGCTATTTCGGGGGTTCTCGGGGAGCTGTTTTTT. This encodes CASSAISGVLGELFF.

The V gene is TRBV6-5, the J gene TRBJ2-7; either TRBD1 or TRBD2 may supply D (5 bases each). V was cut by 2 bases and J by 5 bases, with 19 bases left in between. The CDR3 sequence is 16 residues long. The germline CDR1 and CDR2 sequences are MNHEY and SVGAGI. The CDR3 DNA follows: TGTGCCAGCAGTTACAGGGGCAAAAGGAGGTCCCACGAGCAGTACTTC. Protein sequence: CASSYRGKRRSHEQYF.